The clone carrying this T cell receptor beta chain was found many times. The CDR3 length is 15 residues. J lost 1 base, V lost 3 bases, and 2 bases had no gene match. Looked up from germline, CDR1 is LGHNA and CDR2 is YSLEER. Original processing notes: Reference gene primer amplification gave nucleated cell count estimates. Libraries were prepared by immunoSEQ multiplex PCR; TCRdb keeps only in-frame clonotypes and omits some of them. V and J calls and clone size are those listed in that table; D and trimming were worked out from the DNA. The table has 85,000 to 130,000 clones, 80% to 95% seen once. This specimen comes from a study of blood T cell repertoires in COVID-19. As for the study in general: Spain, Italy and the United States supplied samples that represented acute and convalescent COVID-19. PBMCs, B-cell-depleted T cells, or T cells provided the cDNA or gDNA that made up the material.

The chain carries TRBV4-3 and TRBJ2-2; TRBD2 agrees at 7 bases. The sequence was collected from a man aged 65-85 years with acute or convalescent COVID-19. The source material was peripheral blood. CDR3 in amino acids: CASSQGGMNTGELFF. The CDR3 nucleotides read TGCGCCAGCAGCCAGGGGGGGATGAACACCGGGGAGCTGTTTTTT.